These 6 T cell receptor beta chains were all obtained from the same sample, sequenced in a study of cytomegalovirus exposure and HLA in healthy donors. Some clones are missing from TCRdb's copy, which holds only in-frame ones; the method was immunoSEQ multiplex PCR. The sample records some 150,000 clones, approximately 94% being singletons. The specimen sequenced was PBMCs. The receptors were gathered from a man between 18 and 35 years old in good health and CMV-seropositive.

The chain is built from TRBV4-2 and TRBJ1-5; no reliable D call. The germline V gene has CDR1 LGHNA and CDR2 YNFKEQ. V was pared by 1 base and J by 9 bases, with 13 bases between. The CDR3 loop spans 14 amino acids. Here the CDR3 reads CASSQGTGEAPQHF. CDR3 DNA: TGTGCCAGCAGCCAAGGAACCGGGGAGGCGCCCCAGCATTTT.

The chain recombines TRBV5-1 with TRBJ2-5, with 8 nucleotides matching TRBD1. From germline, CDR1 is SGHRS and CDR2 YFSETQ. This CDR3 has 15 amino acids. V trimming: 2 bases; J trimming: 3 bases; junction bases outside the gene matches: 6. The CDR3 is CASSLYQGAEETQYF. The CDR3 DNA follows: TGCGCCAGCAGCTTATACCAGGGGGCTGAAGAGACCCAGTACTTC.

The chain links TRBV30 to TRBJ2-1; possibly TRBD1 for D (6 bases). The CDR3 length is 12 residues. Germline values: CDR1 GTSNPN, CDR2 SVGIG (reference sequence). V lost 8 bases, J lost 6 bases, and 14 bases lay in between. The CDR3 DNA reads as TGTGCCGCATACAGGGCAGGCAATGAGCAGTTCTTC. Amino acid sequence: CAAYRAGNEQFF.

V is TRBV18 and J is TRBJ2-2, with TRBD1 identical over 8 bases. With 3 bases clipped from V and 7 bases from J, the junction kept 7 bases outside the gene matches. Germline CDR1 and CDR2: KGHSH and LQKENI. CDR3 length: 15 residues. As DNA, the CDR3 is TGTGCCAGCTCACCTGATCAGGGGGCAAGCGGGGAGCTGTTTTTT. Encoded protein: CASSPDQGASGELFF.

The chain combines TRBV7-9 with TRBJ2-3; TRBD2 might be the D (6 bases). The V end lost 5 bases, the J end lost 3 bases, and 15 bases lay between the germline ends. CDR1 and CDR2 (germline): SEHNR, FQNEAQ (reference sequence). The CDR3 consists of 15 residues. The CDR3 region has the DNA TGTGCCAGCAGCCCGGGGACTTTTGTTACAGATACGCAGTATTTT. It is translated as CASSPGTFVTDTQYF.

This chain uses TRBV5-1 with TRBJ1-4; D unclear. V was trimmed by 0 bases and J by 8 bases, leaving 11 bases between them. Germline V gene lookup returns CDR1 SGHRS and CDR2 YFSETQ. The CDR3 has 14 amino acids. CDR3 in DNA: TGCGCCAGCAGCTTGGGCCGGCAGGAAGAAAAACTGTTTTTT. It is translated as CASSLGRQEEKLFF.